This T cell receptor beta chain was recovered during a study of regulatory T cells in long-lasting Graves disease. Ten or more counts support this clonotype. Antigen: not known. Trimming cost V 0 bases and J 3 bases, with 10 bases left between them. The CDR3 length is 14 residues. Germline-derived CDR1 and CDR2 are SGHKS and YYEKEE (reference sequence). In building TCR beta libraries, iRepertoire HTBI primers were used together with Arm-PCR of CDR3 regions. TCRdb independently ran MiXCR on the multiplex PCR reads; one entry per CDR3 protein. Of roughly 300,000 distinct CDR3 sequences in the sample, 22% are singletons; the top ten hold around 50%. General observations from the study: Persistent disease exhibited a predilection for TRBV28, TRBJ1-2 and TRBJ2-5.

Time point denoted: persistent/refractory GD, antithyroid drugs over 5 years with positive TRAb. There was RNA extracted from PBMCs, and the TCR library was made from it. The chain has TRBV5-5 and TRBJ2-7, with D possibly TRBD2 on 5 matching bases. The material was peripheral blood mononuclear cells (PBMCs), obtained when the disease was refractory, from a patient treated with antithyroid drugs. This TCR was recovered from a female donor with Graves disease. The CDR3 reads CASSLASGIYEQYF. The CDR3 DNA follows: TGTGCCAGCAGCTTGGCCTCCGGGATCTACGAGCAGTACTTC. The variable domain in full, completed from reference TRBV5-5 and TRBJ2-7, reads DAGVTQSPTHLIKTRGQQVTLRCSPISGHKSVSWYQQVLGQGPQFIFQYYEKEERGRGNFPDRFSARQFPNYSSELNVNALLLGDSALYLCASSLASGIYEQYFGPGTRLTVT.